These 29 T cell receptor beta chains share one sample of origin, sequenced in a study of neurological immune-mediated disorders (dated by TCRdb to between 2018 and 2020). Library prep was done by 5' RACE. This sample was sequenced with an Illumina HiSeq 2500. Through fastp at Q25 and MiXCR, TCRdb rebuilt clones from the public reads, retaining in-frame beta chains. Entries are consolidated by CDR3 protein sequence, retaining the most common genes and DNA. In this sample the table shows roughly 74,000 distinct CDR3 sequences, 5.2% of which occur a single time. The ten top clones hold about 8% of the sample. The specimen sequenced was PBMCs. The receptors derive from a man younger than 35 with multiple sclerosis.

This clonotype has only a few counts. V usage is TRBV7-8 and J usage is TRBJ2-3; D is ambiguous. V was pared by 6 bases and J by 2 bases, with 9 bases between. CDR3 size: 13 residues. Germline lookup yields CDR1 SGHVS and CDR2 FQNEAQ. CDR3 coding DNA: TGTGCCAGCAGTTCAATGATCACAGATACGCAGTATTTT. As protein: CASSSMITDTQYF.

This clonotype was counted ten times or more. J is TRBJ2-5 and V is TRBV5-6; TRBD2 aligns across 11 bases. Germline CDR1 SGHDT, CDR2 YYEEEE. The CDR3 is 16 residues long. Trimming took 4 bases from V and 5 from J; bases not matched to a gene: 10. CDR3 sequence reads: CASSLLLAGGGETQYF. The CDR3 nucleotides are TGTGCCAGCAGCCTATTGCTAGCGGGAGGTGGGGAGACCCAGTACTTC.

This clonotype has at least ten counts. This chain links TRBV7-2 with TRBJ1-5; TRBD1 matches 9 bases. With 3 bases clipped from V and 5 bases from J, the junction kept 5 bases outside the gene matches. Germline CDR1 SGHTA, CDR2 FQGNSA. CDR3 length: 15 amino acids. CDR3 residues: CASSFRTGVDQPQHF. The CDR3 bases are TGTGCCAGCAGCTTTAGGACAGGGGTTGATCAGCCCCAGCATTTT.

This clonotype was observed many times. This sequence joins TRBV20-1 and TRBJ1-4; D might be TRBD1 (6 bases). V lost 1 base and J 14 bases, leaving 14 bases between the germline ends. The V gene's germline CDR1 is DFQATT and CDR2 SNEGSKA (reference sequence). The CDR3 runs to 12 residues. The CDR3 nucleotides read TGCAGTGCTAGAGTGGGACAAGTTAGGCTGTTTTTT. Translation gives CSARVGQVRLFF.

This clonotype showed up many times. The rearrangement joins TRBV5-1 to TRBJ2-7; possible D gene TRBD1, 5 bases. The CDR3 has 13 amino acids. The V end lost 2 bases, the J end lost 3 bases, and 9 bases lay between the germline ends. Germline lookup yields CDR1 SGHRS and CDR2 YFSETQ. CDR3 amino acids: CASSLQVNYEQYF. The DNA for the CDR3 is TGCGCCAGCAGCTTACAGGTTAACTACGAGCAGTACTTC.

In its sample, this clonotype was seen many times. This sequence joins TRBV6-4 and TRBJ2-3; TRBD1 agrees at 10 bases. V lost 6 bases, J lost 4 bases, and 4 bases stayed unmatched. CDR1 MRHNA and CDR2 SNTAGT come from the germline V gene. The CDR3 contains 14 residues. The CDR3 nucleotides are TGTGCCAGCAGCCCGACAGGGGGCTCAGATACGCAGTATTTT. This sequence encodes CASSPTGGSDTQYF.

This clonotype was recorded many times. CDR3 nucleotide sequence: TGTGCCAGCAGTGAAGGAACGGGCTATGGCTACACCTTC. The encoded protein is CASSEGTGYGYTF. V is TRBV2 and J is TRBJ1-2; D gene uncertain. Germline V gene sequence: CDR1 SNHLY, CDR2 FYNNEI. V lost 1 base, J lost 4 bases, and 7 bases lay in between. There are 13 residues in the CDR3.

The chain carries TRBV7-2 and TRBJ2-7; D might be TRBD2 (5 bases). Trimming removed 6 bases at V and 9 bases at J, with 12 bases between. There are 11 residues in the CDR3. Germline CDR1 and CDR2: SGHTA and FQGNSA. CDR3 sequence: CASRTGIVQYF. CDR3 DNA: TGTGCCAGCAGAACCGGGATTGTGCAGTACTTC.

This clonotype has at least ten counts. In DNA form, the CDR3 reads TGCAGTGCTTCCCCCGGGACAGGACTCACAGATACGCAGTATTTT. This translates into CSASPGTGLTDTQYF. J is TRBJ2-3 and V is TRBV20-1, with 8 positions matching TRBD1. The germline gives CDR1 DFQATT, CDR2 SNEGSKA (reference sequence). V shed 5 bases and J 2 bases; nucleotides not matched to a gene: 9. The CDR3 runs 15 residues.

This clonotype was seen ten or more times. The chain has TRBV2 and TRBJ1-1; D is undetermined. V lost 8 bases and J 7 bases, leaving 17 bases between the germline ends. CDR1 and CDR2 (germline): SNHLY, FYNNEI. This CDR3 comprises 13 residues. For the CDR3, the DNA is TGTGCCAGCGCTGGATCCAGAAGCGGTGAAGCTTTCTTT. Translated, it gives CASAGSRSGEAFF.

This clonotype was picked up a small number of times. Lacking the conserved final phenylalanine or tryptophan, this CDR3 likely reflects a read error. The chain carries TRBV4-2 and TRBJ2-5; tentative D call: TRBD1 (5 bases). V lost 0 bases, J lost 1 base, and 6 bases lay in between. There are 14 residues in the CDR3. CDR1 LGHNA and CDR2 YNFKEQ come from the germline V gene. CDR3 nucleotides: TGTGCCAGCAGCCAAGATCAGGGCCAAGAGACCCAGTACATC. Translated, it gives CASSQDQGQETQYI.

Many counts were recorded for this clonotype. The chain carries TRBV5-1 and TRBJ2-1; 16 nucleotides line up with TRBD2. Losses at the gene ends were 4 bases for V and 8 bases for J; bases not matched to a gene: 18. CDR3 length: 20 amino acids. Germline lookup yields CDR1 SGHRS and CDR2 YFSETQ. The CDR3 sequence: CASSTGTSGRAFAFIDEQFF. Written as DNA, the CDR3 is TGCGCCAGCAGCACCGGGACTAGCGGGAGGGCCTTTGCTTTCATCGATGAGCAGTTCTTC.

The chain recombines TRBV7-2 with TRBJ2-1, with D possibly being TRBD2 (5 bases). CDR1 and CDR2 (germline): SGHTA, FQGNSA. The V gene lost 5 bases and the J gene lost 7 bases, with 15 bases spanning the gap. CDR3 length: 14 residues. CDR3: CASSLMIDYNEQFF. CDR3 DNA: TGTGCCAGCAGCCTAATGATAGACTATAATGAGCAGTTCTTC.

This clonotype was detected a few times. CDR3 amino acids: CASSLRRTGIYEQYF. Here the CDR3 DNA reads TGTGCCAGCAGTTTACGTAGAACCGGGATTTACGAGCAGTACTTC. The genes are TRBV27 and TRBJ2-7, with D perhaps TRBD2 (5 bases). Trimming left V 2 bases short and J 4 bases short, with 15 bases between. This CDR3 has 15 amino acids. Germline assignment: CDR1 MNHEY and CDR2 SMNVEV (reference sequence).

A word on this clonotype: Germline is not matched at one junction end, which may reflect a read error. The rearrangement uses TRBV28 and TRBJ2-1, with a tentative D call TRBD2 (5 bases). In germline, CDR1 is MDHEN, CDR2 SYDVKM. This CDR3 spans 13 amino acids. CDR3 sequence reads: CASSLSKRRVGLF. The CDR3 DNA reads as TGTGCCAGCAGTTTATCAAAACGGCGGGTCGGACTCTTC.

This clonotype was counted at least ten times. CDR3 in DNA: TGCAGTGCCCCCCAGCGGGGGCGCCCCTCAGATACGCAGTATTTT. Translated: CSAPQRGRPSDTQYF. The V call is TRBV20-1, the J call TRBJ2-3, with 8 bases lining up with TRBD2. V was pared by 6 bases and J by 4 bases, with 12 bases of the junction left unmatched. The CDR3 extends over 15 amino acids. Germline V gene data show CDR1 as DFQATT and CDR2 as SNEGSKA (reference sequence).

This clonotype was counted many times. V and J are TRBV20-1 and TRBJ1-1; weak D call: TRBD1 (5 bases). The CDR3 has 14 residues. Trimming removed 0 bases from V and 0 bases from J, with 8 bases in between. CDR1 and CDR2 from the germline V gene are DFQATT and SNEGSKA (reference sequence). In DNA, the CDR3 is TGCAGTGCTAGAGATGGGGGGATGAACACTGAAGCTTTCTTT. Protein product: CSARDGGMNTEAFF.

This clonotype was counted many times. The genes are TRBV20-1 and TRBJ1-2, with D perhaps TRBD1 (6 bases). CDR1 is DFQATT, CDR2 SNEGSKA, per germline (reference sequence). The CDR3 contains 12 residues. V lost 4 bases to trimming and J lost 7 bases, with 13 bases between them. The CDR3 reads CSAKNLGGGYTF. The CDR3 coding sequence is TGCAGTGCTAAAAATTTAGGGGGTGGCTACACCTTC.

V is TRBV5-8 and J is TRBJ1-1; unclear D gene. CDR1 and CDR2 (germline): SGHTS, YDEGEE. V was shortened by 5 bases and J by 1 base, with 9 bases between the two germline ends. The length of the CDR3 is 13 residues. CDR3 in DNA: TGTGCCAGCAGGTTGTATGGGAACACTGAAGCTTTCTTT. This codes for CASRLYGNTEAFF.

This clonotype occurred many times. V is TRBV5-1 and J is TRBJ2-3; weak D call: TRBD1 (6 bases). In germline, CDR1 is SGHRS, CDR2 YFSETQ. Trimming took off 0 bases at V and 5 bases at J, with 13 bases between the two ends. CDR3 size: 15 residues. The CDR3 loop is CASSLGDKVLDTQYF. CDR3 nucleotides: TGCGCCAGCAGCTTGGGGGACAAGGTCCTAGATACGCAGTATTTT.

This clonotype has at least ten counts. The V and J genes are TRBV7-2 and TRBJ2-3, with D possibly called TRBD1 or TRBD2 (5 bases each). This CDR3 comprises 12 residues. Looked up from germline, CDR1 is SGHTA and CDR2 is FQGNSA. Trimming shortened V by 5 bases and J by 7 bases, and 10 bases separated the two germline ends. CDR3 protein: CASSRRENTQYF. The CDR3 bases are TGTGCCAGCAGCCGCAGGGAGAATACGCAGTATTTT.

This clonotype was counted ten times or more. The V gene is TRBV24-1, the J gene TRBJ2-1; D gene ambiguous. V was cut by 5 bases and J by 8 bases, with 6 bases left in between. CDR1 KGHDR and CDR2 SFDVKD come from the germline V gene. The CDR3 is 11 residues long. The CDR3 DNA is TGTGCCACCAGTGGTGGTTATGAGCAGTTCTTC. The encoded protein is CATSGGYEQFF.

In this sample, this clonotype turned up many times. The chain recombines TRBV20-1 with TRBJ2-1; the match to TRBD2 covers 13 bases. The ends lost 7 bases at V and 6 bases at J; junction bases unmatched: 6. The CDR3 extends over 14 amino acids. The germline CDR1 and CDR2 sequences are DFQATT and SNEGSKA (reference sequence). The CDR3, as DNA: TGCAGTGTTCCACTAGCGGGAGGGCTCAATGAGCAGTTCTTC. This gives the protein CSVPLAGGLNEQFF.

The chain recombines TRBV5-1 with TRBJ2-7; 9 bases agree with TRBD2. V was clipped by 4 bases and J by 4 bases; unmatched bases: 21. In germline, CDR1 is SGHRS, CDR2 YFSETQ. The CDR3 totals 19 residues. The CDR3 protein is CASSQWTGASSGIRYEQYF. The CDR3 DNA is TGCGCCAGCAGCCAATGGACAGGTGCCTCTAGCGGGATCAGGTACGAGCAGTACTTC.

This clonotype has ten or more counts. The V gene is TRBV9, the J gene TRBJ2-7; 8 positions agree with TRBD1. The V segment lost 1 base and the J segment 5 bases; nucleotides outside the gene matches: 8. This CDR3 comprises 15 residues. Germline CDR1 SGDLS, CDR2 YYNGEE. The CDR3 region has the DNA TGTGCCAGCAGCGTATACGGGACAGGTCTCAACGAGCAGTACTTC. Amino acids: CASSVYGTGLNEQYF.

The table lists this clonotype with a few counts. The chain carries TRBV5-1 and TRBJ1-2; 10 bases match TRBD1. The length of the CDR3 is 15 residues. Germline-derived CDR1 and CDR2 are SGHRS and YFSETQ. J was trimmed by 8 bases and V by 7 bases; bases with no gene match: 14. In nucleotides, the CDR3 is TGCGCCAGCTTAGTCGATCCTGGGACAGGGGAAGGCTACACCTTC. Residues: CASLVDPGTGEGYTF.

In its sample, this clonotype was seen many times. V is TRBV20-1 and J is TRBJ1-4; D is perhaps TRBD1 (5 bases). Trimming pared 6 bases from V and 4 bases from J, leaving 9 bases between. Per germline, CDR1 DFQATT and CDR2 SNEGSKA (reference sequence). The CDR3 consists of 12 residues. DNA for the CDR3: TGCAGTGCACCGGGGGATAATGAAAAACTGTTTTTT. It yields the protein CSAPGDNEKLFF.

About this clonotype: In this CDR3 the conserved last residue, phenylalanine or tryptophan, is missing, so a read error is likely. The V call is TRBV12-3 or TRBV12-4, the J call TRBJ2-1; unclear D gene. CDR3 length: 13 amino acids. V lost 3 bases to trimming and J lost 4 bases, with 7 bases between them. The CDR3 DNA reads TGTGCCAGCAGTTTTGATTCGTACAATGAGCAGTTCTGC. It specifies CASSFDSYNEQFC.

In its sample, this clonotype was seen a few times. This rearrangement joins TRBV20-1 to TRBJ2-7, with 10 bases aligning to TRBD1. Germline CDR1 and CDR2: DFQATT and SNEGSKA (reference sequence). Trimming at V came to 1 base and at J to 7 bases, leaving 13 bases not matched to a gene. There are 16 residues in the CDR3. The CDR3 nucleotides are TGCAGTGCTAGAGCAATCCCGGGACAGGGGTACCAAGAGCAGTACTTC. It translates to CSARAIPGQGYQEQYF.